Listed here is a single TCR beta chain. These data are taken from a study of regulatory T cells in long-lasting Graves disease. Looked up from germline, CDR1 is SGDLS and CDR2 is YYNGEE. J gave up 2 bases and V 0 bases, and 4 bases lay outside the gene matches. CDR3 size: 15 residues. The time point: persistent/refractory GD, antithyroid drugs over 5 years with positive TRAb. PBMCs were the source of the RNA used for TCR sequencing. CDR3 regions were amplified by Arm-PCR using iRepertoire HTBI primers to build TCR beta libraries. TCRdb processed the multiplex PCR reads anew with MiXCR; each CDR3 protein has one entry. The table has 400,000 or so distinct CDR3 sequences, around a quarter seen once.

Here the sequenced sample was peripheral blood mononuclear cells (PBMCs), taken when the disease was refractory, from a patient treated with antithyroid drugs. This sequence joins TRBV9 and TRBJ1-2; 7 nucleotides agree with TRBD1. This receptor was identified in a female donor with Graves disease. The CDR3 sequence is CASSVAVGQNYGYTF. The CDR3 nucleotides are TGTGCCAGCAGCGTAGCGGTGGGACAGAACTATGGCTACACCTTC.